The TCR beta chain described here comes from a study of radiotherapy plus CTLA-4 blockade in lung cancer. The CDR3 loop spans 16 amino acids. Germline values: CDR1 SGHAT, CDR2 FQNNGV. The germline V and J ends were trimmed by 8 bases and 0 bases, with 17 bases remaining between them. TCRdb's copy holds only in-frame clones and misses some; the assay was immunoSEQ multiplex PCR. Of around 40,000 clones in the sample, 80% to 90% were seen once. The chain is built from TRBV11-2 and TRBJ2-1, with D maybe TRBD2 (5 bases). Sequencing was performed on peripheral blood, taken from a patient treated with radiotherapy plus ipilimumab. This TCR was sampled from a human donor with non-small cell lung cancer whose response to radiotherapy plus ipilimumab could not be evaluated. The CDR3 loop reads CASASFGGSSYNEQFF. The CDR3 DNA sequence: TGTGCCAGCGCCTCGTTTGGAGGTTCCTCCTACAATGAGCAGTTCTTC. Using reference TRBV11-2 and TRBJ2-1 for the parts outside the CDR3, the full variable domain is EAGVAQSPRYKIIEKRQSVAFWCNPISGHATLYWYQQILGQGPKLLIQFQNNGVVDDSQLPKDRFSAERLKGVDSTLKIQPAKLEDSAVYLCASASFGGSSYNEQFFGPGTRLTVL.